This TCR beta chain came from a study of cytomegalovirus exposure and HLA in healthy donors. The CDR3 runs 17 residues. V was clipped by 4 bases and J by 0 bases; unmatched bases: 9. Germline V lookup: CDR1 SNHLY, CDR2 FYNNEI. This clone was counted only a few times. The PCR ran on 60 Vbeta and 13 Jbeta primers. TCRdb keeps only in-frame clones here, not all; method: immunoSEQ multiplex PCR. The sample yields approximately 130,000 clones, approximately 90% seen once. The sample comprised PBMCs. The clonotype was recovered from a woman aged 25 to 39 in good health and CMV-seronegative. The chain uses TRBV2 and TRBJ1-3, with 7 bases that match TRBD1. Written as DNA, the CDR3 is TGTGCCAGCAGTGGAAGACAGGGAACGCTCTCTGGAAACACCATATATTTT. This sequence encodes CASSGRQGTLSGNTIYF.